A single T cell receptor (beta chain) is shown here with its context. This record comes from a study of blood T cell repertoires in COVID-19. For the study at large: Researchers got acute and convalescent COVID-19 samples from the United States, Italy and Spain. The analysed material was cDNA or gDNA that came from T cells, B-cell-depleted T cells, or PBMCs.

Measured with immunoSEQ multiplex PCR; TCRdb has only the in-frame clones, and not every one. The data show around 100,000 clones, under 85% seen once. V lost 3 bases to trimming and J lost 9 bases; unmatched junction nucleotides: 10. Germline lookup yields CDR1 SGHAT and CDR2 FQNNGV. This CDR3 is 17 amino acids long. This receptor was taken from a human donor in a cohort sampled during active COVID-19. The chain recombines TRBV11-2 with TRBJ2-2, with 13 bases that match TRBD2. The specimen sequenced was peripheral blood. DNA for the CDR3: TGTGCCAGCAGCTTCCACGAACTAGCGGGAGGGCCCCGGGAGCTGTTTTTT. Its protein product is CASSFHELAGGPRELFF.